Following are 12 T cell receptor beta chains from one sample sequenced in a study of cytomegalovirus exposure and HLA in healthy donors. Both 60 Vbeta primers and 13 Jbeta primers went into the PCR. Only in-frame clones appear in the TCRdb table, and some are missing; sequencing was by immunoSEQ multiplex PCR. The table records about 130,000 clones, just over 70% of them present only once. Sequencing used PBMCs. These receptors originate from a woman aged 55-69 years in good health and CMV-seropositive.

The chain recombines TRBV5-6 with TRBJ1-1; D gene uncertain. V lost 1 base and J 0 bases, leaving 7 bases between the germline ends. This CDR3 has 14 residues. CDR1 is SGHDT, CDR2 YYEEEE, per germline. CDR3 residues: CASSLTVMNTEAFF. In nucleotides, the CDR3 is TGTGCCAGCAGCTTGACAGTAATGAACACTGAAGCTTTCTTT.

The rearrangement uses TRBV9 and TRBJ2-2; possible D gene TRBD2, 5 bases. V was shortened by 3 bases and J by 2 bases, with 11 bases between the two germline ends. CDR3 length: 15 amino acids. CDR1 and CDR2 from the germline V gene are SGDLS and YYNGEE. The CDR3 DNA reads TGTGCCAGCAGCGCCCAAGCGGCAAACACCGGGGAGCTGTTTTTT. Amino acids: CASSAQAANTGELFF.

This chain uses TRBV5-1 with TRBJ2-1; 11 bases map to TRBD2. Per the germline V gene, CDR1 is SGHRS and CDR2 is YFSETQ. V was pared by 5 bases and J by 4 bases, with 5 bases of the junction left unmatched. The CDR3 runs 15 residues. CDR3 protein: CASSSGLAEYNEQFF. In DNA, the CDR3 is TGCGCCAGCAGTTCGGGACTAGCGGAATACAATGAGCAGTTCTTC.

This chain connects TRBV25-1 to TRBJ2-1, with 9 bases identical to TRBD2. CDR1 is MGHDK and CDR2 is SYGVNS in the germline V gene. V was clipped by 1 base and J by 10 bases; unmatched bases: 11. The CDR3 is made up of 16 amino acids. CDR3 bases: TGTGCCAGCAGTGAATTAGGCGGGGGGGCGGTGAGAGAGCAGTTCTTC. Its protein is CASSELGGGAVREQFF.

On this clone: Its ends do not fully match the called genes, so a read error is possible. The rearrangement uses TRBV7-9 and TRBJ1-1; D uncertain. Germline CDR1 is SEHNR and CDR2 is FQNEAQ (reference sequence). The CDR3 runs to 13 residues. This chain's CDR3 is CSSSLRRDTEAFF. CDR3 nucleotide sequence: TGTTCCAGCAGCTTACGGAGGGACACTGAAGCTTTCTTT.

J is TRBJ1-1 and V is TRBV6-6; possibly TRBD1 for D (6 bases). Germline V gene sequence: CDR1 MNHNY, CDR2 SVGAGI (reference sequence). The CDR3 has 15 amino acids. Trimming took 4 bases from V and 4 from J, leaving 16 bases between them. This CDR3 is CASSSLGQSSTEAFF. The CDR3, as DNA: TGTGCCAGCAGTTCTCTAGGACAGAGTTCCACTGAAGCTTTCTTT.

The chain links TRBV4-2 to TRBJ2-1; weak D call: TRBD1 (6 bases). V lost 4 bases and J lost 1, with 17 bases in between. This CDR3 is built from 17 residues. Per the germline V gene, CDR1 is LGHNA and CDR2 is YNFKEQ. CDR3 residues: CASSPQRGQGSYNEQFF. CDR3 in DNA: TGTGCCAGCAGCCCCCAGAGGGGTCAGGGGTCCTACAATGAGCAGTTCTTC.

V is TRBV29-1 and J is TRBJ1-5; D remains ambiguous. Trimming stripped 4 bases from V and 0 bases from J, with 7 bases between. Germline V gives CDR1 SQVTM, CDR2 ANQGSEA. The CDR3 has 13 amino acids. For the CDR3, the DNA is TGCAGCGTTGCTGCGGATAGCAATCAGCCCCAGCATTTT. It yields the protein CSVAADSNQPQHF.

The chain employs TRBV18 and TRBJ1-2; D possibly corresponds to TRBD1 (6 bases). V lost 3 bases, J lost 1 base, and 12 bases lay in between. Germline CDR1 is KGHSH and CDR2 is LQKENI. This CDR3 has 15 residues. CDR3 in amino acids: CASSPGAGHNYGYTF. The CDR3 bases are TGTGCCAGCTCACCGGGGGCAGGACATAACTATGGCTACACCTTC.

The chain employs TRBV6-5 and TRBJ1-5; D remains unclear. The CDR3 is 11 amino acids. V was clipped by 8 bases and J by 4 bases, with 6 bases between them. CDR1 and CDR2 from the germline V gene are MNHEY and SVGAGI. CDR3 in amino acids: CASGGNQPQHF. In nucleotides, the CDR3 is TGTGCCAGCGGAGGGAATCAGCCCCAGCATTTT.

The V and J genes are TRBV6-1 and TRBJ1-5, with D unclear. Trimming pared 7 bases from V and 10 bases from J, leaving 23 bases between. Germline loops: CDR1 MNHNS, CDR2 SASEGT. This CDR3 is built from 15 residues. Here the CDR3 reads CASIGGTEPINPQHF. For the CDR3, the DNA is TGTGCCAGCATTGGAGGCACAGAACCAATCAACCCCCAGCATTTT.

The chain recombines TRBV9 with TRBJ2-7, with 7 bases matching TRBD2. V trimming: 3 bases; J trimming: 2 bases; junction bases outside the gene matches: 2. This CDR3 spans 13 amino acids. Germline V gene sequence: CDR1 SGDLS, CDR2 YYNGEE. The CDR3 DNA reads TGTGCCAGCAGCGCCGGACTAGCCTACGAGCAGTACTTC. Encoded protein: CASSAGLAYEQYF.